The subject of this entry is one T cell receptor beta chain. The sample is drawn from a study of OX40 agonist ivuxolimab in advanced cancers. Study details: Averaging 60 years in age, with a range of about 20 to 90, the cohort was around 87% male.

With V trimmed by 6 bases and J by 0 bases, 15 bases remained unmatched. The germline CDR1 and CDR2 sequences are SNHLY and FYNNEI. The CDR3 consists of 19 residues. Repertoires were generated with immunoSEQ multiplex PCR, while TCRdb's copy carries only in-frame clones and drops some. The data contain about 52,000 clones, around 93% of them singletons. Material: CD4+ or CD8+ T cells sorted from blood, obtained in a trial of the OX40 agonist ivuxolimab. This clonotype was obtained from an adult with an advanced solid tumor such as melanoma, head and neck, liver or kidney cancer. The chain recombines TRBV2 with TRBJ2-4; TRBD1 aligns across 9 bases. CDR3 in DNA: TGTGCCAGCAGGGTATTGTTGACAGGGGGTGACCTAGCCAAAAACATTCAGTACTTC. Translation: CASRVLLTGGDLAKNIQYF.